This TCR beta chain stems from a study of control samples from healthy donors and cancer patients (dated by TCRdb to 2018 to 2021). Library preparation was by the immunoSEQ multiplex PCR assay. The source is immuneACCESS, and TCRdb retained only in-frame sequences with V and J called. Part of the clones is not carried over; for the studies checked, unresolved V genes explain less than half of this, and the remainder is unexplained. For this sample there are about 85,000 clones; 90% appear just once. The ten largest clones take up 3% to 4.5% of the sample. CDR1 and CDR2 (LGHDT, YNNKEL) derive from the germline V gene (reference sequence). Spanning cysteine to phenylalanine, the CDR3 consists of 14 amino acids. Left in the record is the CDR3 DNA by itself, 42 bases read in frame from the first base. V is pruned by 3 bases and J by 8 bases, leaving 9 bases of the junction without a gene match. In regard to this clone: No antigen is known for it. Base qualities were left out, and no much larger clone turns up one base away.

The source is a young woman in good health. Material: blood. In this chain, TRBV3-1 (or the pseudogene TRBV3-2) is recombined with TRBJ2-5; TRBD2 lines up with 7 middle nucleotides. The CDR3 protein: CASSQASTSRTQYF. The base sequence is TGTGCCAGCAGCCAGGCGTCGACTAGCCGTACCCAGTACTTC.